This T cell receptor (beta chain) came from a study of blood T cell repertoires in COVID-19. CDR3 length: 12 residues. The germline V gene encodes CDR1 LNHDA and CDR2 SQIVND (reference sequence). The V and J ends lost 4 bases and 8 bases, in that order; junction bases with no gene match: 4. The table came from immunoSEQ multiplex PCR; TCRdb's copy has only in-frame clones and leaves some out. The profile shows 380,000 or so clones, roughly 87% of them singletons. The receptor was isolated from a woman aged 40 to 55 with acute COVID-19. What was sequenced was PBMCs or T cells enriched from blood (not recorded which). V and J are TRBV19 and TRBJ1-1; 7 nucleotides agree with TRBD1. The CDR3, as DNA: TGTGCCAGTAGTAAAGGGACAGCAGAAGCTTTCTTT. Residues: CASSKGTAEAFF.